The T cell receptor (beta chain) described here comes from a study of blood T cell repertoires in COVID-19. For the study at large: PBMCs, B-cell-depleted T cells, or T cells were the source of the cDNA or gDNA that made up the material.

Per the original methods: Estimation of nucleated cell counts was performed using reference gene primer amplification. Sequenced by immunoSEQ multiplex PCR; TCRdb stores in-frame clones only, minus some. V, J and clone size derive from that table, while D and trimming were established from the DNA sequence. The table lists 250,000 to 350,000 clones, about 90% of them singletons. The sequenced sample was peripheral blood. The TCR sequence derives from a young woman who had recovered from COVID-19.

CDR3 coding DNA: TGTGCCAGCCTTAAGCCATCCTACGAGCAGTACTTC. It specifies CASLKPSYEQYF. This chain joins TRBV6-5 and TRBJ2-7; D is unclear. The CDR3 is 12 amino acids. The germline V gene encodes CDR1 MNHEY and CDR2 SVGAGI. Trimming left V 8 bases short and J 1 base short, with 9 bases between.